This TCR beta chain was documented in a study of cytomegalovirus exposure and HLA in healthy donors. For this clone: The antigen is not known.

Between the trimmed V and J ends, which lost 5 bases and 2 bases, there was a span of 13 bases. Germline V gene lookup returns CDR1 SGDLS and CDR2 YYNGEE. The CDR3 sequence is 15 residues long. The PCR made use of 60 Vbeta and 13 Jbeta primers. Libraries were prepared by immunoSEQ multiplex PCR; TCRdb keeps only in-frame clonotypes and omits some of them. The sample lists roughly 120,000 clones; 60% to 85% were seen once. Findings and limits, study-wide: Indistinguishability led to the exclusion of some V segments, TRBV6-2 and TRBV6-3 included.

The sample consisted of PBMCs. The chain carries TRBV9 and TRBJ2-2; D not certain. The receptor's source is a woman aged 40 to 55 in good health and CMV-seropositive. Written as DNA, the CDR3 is TGTGCCAGCAGTTTCAGGTCGACCAACACCGGGGAGCTGTTTTTT. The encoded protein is CASSFRSTNTGELFF.